This is a list of T cell receptor beta chains from one sample in a study of beta chain features in type 1 diabetes. TCRdb's copy holds only in-frame clones and misses some; the assay was immunoSEQ multiplex PCR. The table records a few hundred thousand clones, 9.5% to 12% of them present only once. Sequenced sample: naive CD4+ T cells from blood. The origin of the receptors is a woman aged 30 to 39 in good health. Both conserved end residues are part of each CDR3. Each record gives: V gene, J gene, clone size, D gene, CDR3 protein, CDR3 DNA. A D gene is named only where the DNA matches it firmly. Only some rows state a clone size, as once, few, many or a class for expanded clones.

v_gene: TRBV19; j_gene: TRBJ1-2; abundance: .; d_gene: TRBD1; CDR3aa: CASSKTGGWSGYTF; CDR3nt: TGTGCCAGTAGTAAGACAGGGGGCTGGAGCGGCTACACCTTC
v_gene: TRBV28; j_gene: TRBJ2-7; abundance: .; d_gene: .; CDR3aa: CASSLVPKEQYF; CDR3nt: TGTGCCAGCAGTTTGGTGCCTAAAGAGCAGTACTTC
v_gene: TRBV9; j_gene: TRBJ2-3; abundance: few; d_gene: .; CDR3aa: CASSVSPGGTDTQYF; CDR3nt: TGTGCCAGCAGCGTTTCGCCAGGGGGCACAGATACGCAGTATTTT
v_gene: TRBV5-4; j_gene: TRBJ2-1; abundance: few; d_gene: TRBD1; CDR3aa: CASSFPPGQGRGYNEQFF; CDR3nt: TGTGCCAGCAGCTTTCCTCCCGGACAGGGAAGAGGCTACAATGAGCAGTTCTTC
v_gene: TRBV12-5; j_gene: TRBJ2-7; abundance: few; d_gene: TRBD1; CDR3aa: CASGQTTGTEESYEQYF; CDR3nt: TGTGCTAGTGGCCAAACAACAGGGACAGAGGAATCCTACGAGCAGTACTTC
v_gene: TRBV29-1; j_gene: TRBJ2-3; abundance: .; d_gene: .; CDR3aa: CSVEGGDSTEVTDTQYF; CDR3nt: TGCAGCGTTGAAGGGGGGGATTCTACGGAGGTGACAGATACGCAGTATTTT
v_gene: TRBV28; j_gene: TRBJ2-7; abundance: few; d_gene: TRBD2; CDR3aa: CASSTQTSGRAGGSYEQYF; CDR3nt: TGTGCCAGCAGTACCCAGACTAGCGGGAGGGCGGGGGGCTCCTACGAGCAGTACTTC
v_gene: TRBV5-4; j_gene: TRBJ2-3; abundance: .; d_gene: .; CDR3aa: CASSLEAGTDTQYF; CDR3nt: TGTGCCAGCAGCTTGGAAGCAGGAACCGATACGCAGTATTTT
v_gene: TRBV7-9; j_gene: TRBJ1-5; abundance: .; d_gene: TRBD1; CDR3aa: CASSSTWGQGVPDQPQHF; CDR3nt: TGTGCCAGCAGCTCTACCTGGGGACAGGGGGTCCCCGATCAGCCCCAGCATTTT
v_gene: TRBV7-8; j_gene: TRBJ1-1; abundance: few; d_gene: TRBD1; CDR3aa: CASSSGQGQNTEAFF; CDR3nt: TGTGCCAGCAGCTCGGGACAGGGCCAGAACACTGAAGCTTTCTTT
v_gene: TRBV29-1; j_gene: TRBJ1-1; abundance: few; d_gene: TRBD1; CDR3aa: CSAGQGNTEAFF; CDR3nt: TGCAGCGCCGGACAGGGGAACACTGAAGCTTTCTTT
v_gene: TRBV7-9; j_gene: TRBJ1-5; abundance: few; d_gene: TRBD1; CDR3aa: CASSHAGQGGQPQHF; CDR3nt: TGTGCCAGCAGTCACGCCGGACAGGGCGGGCAGCCCCAGCATTTT
v_gene: TRBV29-1; j_gene: TRBJ2-7; abundance: .; d_gene: TRBD1; CDR3aa: CSANRGPYEQYF; CDR3nt: TGCAGCGCTAACAGGGGGCCCTACGAGCAGTACTTC
v_gene: TRBV19; j_gene: TRBJ2-3; abundance: .; d_gene: .; CDR3aa: CASSTGQDYTDTQYF; CDR3nt: TGTGCCAGTAGTACGGGACAAGACTACACAGATACGCAGTATTTT
v_gene: TRBV27; j_gene: TRBJ1-2; abundance: .; d_gene: TRBD1; CDR3aa: CASRGQGKANYGYTF; CDR3nt: TGTGCCAGCAGGGGACAGGGAAAGGCTAACTATGGCTACACCTTC
v_gene: TRBV9; j_gene: TRBJ1-3; abundance: few; d_gene: .; CDR3aa: CASSVSSPGNTIYF; CDR3nt: TGTGCCAGCAGCGTATCGTCCCCTGGAAACACCATATATTTT